Listed below are T cell receptor beta chains from one sample, sequenced in a study of blood T cell repertoires in COVID-19. Sequencing used immunoSEQ multiplex PCR; TCRdb keeps in-frame clones, though not all of them. The sample includes some 130,000 clones, around nine tenths of them seen just once. Sequenced input: peripheral blood. The receptors derive from a man aged 55 to 69 with COVID-19, enrolled during active disease. Both conserved end residues are part of each CDR3. Each record gives: clone size, V gene, D gene, J gene, CDR3 protein, CDR3 DNA. The D gene is left open where the match is weak. The size field is filled for only some rows; it gives once, few, many or a size class.

>-|TRBV6-6|-|TRBJ1-1
CASRPSGGRGTEAFF
TGTGCCAGCAGACCCTCGGGAGGAAGGGGCACTGAAGCTTTCTTT
>-|TRBV5-5|TRBD1|TRBJ2-1
CASSLAWTGPYNEQFF
TGTGCCAGCAGCTTGGCTTGGACAGGTCCGTACAATGAGCAGTTCTTC
>-|TRBV2|-|TRBJ1-3
CASFTGPGNTIYF
TGTGCCAGCTTTACAGGGCCTGGAAACACCATATATTTT
>-|TRBV5-4|TRBD1|TRBJ2-5
CASSPTGTARETQYF
TGTGCCAGCAGCCCCACCGGGACAGCCAGAGAGACCCAGTACTTC
>-|TRBV9|TRBD1|TRBJ1-3
CASGQGAPGNTIYF
TGTGCCAGCGGACAGGGGGCACCTGGAAACACCATATATTTT
>-|TRBV5-6|TRBD1|TRBJ1-2
CASSRQGARGYTF
TGTGCCAGCAGCCGACAGGGGGCGCGAGGCTACACCTTC
>-|TRBV19|-|TRBJ1-5
CASSIRNSQNQPQHF
TGTGCCAGTAGTATAAGAAACAGCCAGAATCAGCCCCAGCATTTT
>-|TRBV29-1|-|TRBJ1-1
CSVVRQVNTEAFF
TGCAGCGTTGTTAGACAGGTAAACACTGAAGCTTTCTTT
>once|TRBV11-3|-|TRBJ1-2
CASSTTRVSCGYTF
TGTGCCAGCTCTACAACTAGGGTGTCCTGCGGCTACACCTTC
>few|TRBV6-1|-|TRBJ1-1
CASSEIAFSDSVAFF
TGTGCCAGCAGTGAAATAGCGTTCTCAGACTCCGTCGCTTTCTTT
>-|TRBV5-6|-|TRBJ1-6
CASSLVTGLNSPLHF
TGTGCCAGCAGCTTGGTTACAGGCCTGAATTCACCCCTCCACTTT
>-|TRBV3-1/TRBV3-2|-|TRBJ1-2
CASSQGGEDRYTF
TGTGCCAGCAGCCAAGGGGGAGAGGACCGCTACACCTTC
>-|TRBV11-2|TRBD1|TRBJ1-6
CASSLDGTGRGSPLHF
TGTGCCAGCAGCTTAGACGGGACAGGGCGAGGCTCACCCCTCCACTTT
>-|TRBV2|TRBD1|TRBJ2-4
CASTRRQGANNIQYF
TGTGCCAGCACCCGAAGACAGGGGGCCAATAACATTCAGTACTTC
>-|TRBV29-1|TRBD1|TRBJ2-7
CSVEAGTAFSYEQYF
TGCAGCGTTGAAGCCGGGACAGCCTTTTCCTACGAGCAGTACTTC